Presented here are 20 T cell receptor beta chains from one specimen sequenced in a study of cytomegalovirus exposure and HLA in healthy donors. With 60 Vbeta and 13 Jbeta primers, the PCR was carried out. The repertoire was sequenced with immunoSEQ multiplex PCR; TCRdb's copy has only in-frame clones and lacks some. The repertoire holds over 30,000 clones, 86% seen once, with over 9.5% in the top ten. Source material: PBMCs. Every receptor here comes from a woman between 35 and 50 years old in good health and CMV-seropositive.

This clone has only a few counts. This chain's CDR3 is CASSLDMGSPLHF. For the CDR3, the DNA is TGTGCCAGCAGCTTGGACATGGGTTCACCCCTCCACTTT. The rearrangement joins TRBV7-8 to TRBJ1-6; possible D gene TRBD1, 5 bases. The CDR3 is 13 residues long. Germline V lookup: CDR1 SGHVS, CDR2 FQNEAQ. V was shortened by 3 bases and J by 9 bases, with 9 bases between the two germline ends. Drawing the rest from reference TRBV7-8 and TRBJ1-6, the complete variable domain is GAGVSQSPRYKVAKRGQDVALRCDPISGHVSLFWYQQALGQGPEFLTYFQNEAQLDKSGLPSDRFFAERPEGSVSTLKIQRTQQEDSAVYLCASSLDMGSPLHFGNGTRLTVT.

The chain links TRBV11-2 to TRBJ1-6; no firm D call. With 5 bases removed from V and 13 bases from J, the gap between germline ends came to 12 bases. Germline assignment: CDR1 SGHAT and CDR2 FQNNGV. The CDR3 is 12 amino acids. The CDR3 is CASSPRDRPLHF. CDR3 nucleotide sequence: TGTGCCAGCAGCCCTAGAGACCGCCCCCTCCACTTT.

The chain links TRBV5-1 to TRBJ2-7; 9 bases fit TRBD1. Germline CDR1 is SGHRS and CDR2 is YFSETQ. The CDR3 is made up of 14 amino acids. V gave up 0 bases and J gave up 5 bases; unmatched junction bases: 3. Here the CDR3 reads CASSLGQGEDEQYF. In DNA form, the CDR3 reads TGCGCCAGCAGCTTGGGACAGGGGGAGGACGAGCAGTACTTC.

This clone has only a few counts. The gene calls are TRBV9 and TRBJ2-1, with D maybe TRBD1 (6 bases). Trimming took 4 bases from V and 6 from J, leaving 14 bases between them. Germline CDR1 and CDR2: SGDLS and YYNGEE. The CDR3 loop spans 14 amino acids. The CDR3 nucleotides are TGTGCCAGCAGCCCACTAAGGGGGTTCAATGAGCAGTTCTTC. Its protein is CASSPLRGFNEQFF. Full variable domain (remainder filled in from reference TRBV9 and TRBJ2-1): DSGVTQTPKHLITATGQRVTLRCSPRSGDLSVYWYQQSLDQGLQFLIQYYNGEERAKGNILERFSAQQFPDLHSELNLSSLELGDSALYFCASSPLRGFNEQFFGPGTRLTVL.

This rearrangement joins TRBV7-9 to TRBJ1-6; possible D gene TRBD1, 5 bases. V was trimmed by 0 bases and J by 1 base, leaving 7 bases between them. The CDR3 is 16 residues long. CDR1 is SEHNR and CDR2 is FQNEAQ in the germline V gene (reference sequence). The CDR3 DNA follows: TGTGCCAGCAGCTTAGCAGGGGCGTCCTATAATTCACCCCTCCACTTT. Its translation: CASSLAGASYNSPLHF.

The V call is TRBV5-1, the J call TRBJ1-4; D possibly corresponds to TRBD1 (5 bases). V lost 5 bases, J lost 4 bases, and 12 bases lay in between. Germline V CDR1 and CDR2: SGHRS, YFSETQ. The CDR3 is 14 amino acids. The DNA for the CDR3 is TGCGCCAGCAGTGTCGGGGGAGTTAATGAAAAACTGTTTTTT. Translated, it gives CASSVGGVNEKLFF.

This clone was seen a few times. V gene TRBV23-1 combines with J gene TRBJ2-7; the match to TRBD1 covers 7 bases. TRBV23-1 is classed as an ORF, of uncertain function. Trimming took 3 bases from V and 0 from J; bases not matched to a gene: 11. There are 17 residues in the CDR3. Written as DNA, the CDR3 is TGCGCCAGCAGTCAGAGGGACAGAAAAGGAAGCTCCTACGAGCAGTACTTC. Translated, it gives CASSQRDRKGSSYEQYF.

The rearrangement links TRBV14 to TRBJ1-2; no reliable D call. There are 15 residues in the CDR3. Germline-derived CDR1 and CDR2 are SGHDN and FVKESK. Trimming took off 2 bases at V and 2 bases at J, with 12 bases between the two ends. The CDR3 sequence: CASSQIWPINYGYTF. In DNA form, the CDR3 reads TGTGCCAGCAGCCAAATTTGGCCGATCAACTATGGCTACACCTTC.

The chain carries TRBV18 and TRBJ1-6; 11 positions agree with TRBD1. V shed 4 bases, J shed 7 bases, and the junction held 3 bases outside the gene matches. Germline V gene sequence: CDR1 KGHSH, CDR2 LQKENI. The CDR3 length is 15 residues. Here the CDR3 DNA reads TGTGCCAGCTCACTGGGACAGGGGGTGAATTCACCCCTCCACTTT. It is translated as CASSLGQGVNSPLHF. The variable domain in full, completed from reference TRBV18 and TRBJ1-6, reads NAGVMQNPRHLVRRRGQEARLRCSPMKGHSHVYWYRQLPEEGLKFMVYLQKENIIDESGMPKERFSAEFPKEGPSILRIQQVVRGDSAAYFCASSLGQGVNSPLHFGNGTRLTVT.

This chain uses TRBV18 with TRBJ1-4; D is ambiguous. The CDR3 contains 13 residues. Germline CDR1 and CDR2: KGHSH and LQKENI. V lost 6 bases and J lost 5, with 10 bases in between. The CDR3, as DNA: TGTGCCAGCTCCGAGCCCCTAAATGAAAAACTGTTTTTT. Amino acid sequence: CASSEPLNEKLFF. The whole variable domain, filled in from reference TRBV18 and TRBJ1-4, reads NAGVMQNPRHLVRRRGQEARLRCSPMKGHSHVYWYRQLPEEGLKFMVYLQKENIIDESGMPKERFSAEFPKEGPSILRIQQVVRGDSAAYFCASSEPLNEKLFFGSGTQLSVL.

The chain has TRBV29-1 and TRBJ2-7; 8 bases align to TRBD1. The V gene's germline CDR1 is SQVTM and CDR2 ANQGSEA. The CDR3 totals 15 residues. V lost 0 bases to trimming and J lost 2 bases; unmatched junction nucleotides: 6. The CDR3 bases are TGCAGCGTTGAAGAGACCTACAGGGGGACCTACGAGCAGTACTTC. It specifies CSVEETYRGTYEQYF.

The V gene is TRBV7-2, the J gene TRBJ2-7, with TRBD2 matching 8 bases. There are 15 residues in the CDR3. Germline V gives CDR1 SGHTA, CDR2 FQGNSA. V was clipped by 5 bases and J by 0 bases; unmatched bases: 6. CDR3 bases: TGTGCCAGCAGCCGCCGGGGGGGGAGCTCCTACGAGCAGTACTTC. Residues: CASSRRGGSSYEQYF.

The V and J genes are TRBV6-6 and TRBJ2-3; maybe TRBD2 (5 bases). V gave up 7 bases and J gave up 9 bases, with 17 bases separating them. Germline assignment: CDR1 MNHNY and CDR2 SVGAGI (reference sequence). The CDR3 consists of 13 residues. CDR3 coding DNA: TGTGCCAGCATCCAAGAGGGCCCCGGGACGCAGTATTTT. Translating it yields CASIQEGPGTQYF.

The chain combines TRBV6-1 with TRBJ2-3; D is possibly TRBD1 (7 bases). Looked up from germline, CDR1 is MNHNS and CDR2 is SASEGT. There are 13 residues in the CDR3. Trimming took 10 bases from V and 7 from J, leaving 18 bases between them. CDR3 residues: CATATGRMNTQYF. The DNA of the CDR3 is TGTGCCACTGCGACAGGGAGGATGAATACGCAGTATTTT.

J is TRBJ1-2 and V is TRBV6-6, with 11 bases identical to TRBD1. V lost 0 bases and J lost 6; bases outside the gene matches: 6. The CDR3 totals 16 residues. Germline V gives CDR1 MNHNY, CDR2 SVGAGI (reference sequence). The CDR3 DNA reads TGTGCCAGCAGTTACTCCTCCGGGACAGGGGGGAATGGCTACACCTTC. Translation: CASSYSSGTGGNGYTF.

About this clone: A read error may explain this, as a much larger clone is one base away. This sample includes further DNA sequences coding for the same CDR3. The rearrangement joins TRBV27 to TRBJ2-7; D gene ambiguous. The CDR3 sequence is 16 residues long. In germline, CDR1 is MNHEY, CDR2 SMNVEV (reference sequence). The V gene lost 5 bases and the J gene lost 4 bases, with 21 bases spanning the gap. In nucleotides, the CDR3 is TGTGCCAGCAGTCTGAGTGGTGCGTGGAGTGGGTACGAGCAGTACTTC. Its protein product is CASSLSGAWSGYEQYF.

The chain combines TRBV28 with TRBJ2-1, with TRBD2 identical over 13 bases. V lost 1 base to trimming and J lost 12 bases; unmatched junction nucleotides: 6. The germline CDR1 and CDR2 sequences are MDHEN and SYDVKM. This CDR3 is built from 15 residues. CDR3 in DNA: TGTGCCAGCAGTTTATCGACTAGCGGGGGGCTTTTGCAGTTCTTC. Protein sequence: CASSLSTSGGLLQFF.

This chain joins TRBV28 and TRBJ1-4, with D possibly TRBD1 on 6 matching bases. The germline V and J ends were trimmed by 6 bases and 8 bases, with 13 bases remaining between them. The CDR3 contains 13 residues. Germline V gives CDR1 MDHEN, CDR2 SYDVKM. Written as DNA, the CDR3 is TGTGCCAGCAGCCCAGGGGCAGGGGAAAAACTGTTTTTT. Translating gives CASSPGAGEKLFF.

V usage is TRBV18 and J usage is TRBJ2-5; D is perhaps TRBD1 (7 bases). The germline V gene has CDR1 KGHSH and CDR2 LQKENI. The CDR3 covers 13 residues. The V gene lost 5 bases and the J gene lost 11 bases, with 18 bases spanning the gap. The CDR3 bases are TGTGCCAGCTCAACAGGGGTTCGCGGGGAGCAGTACTTC. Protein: CASSTGVRGEQYF.

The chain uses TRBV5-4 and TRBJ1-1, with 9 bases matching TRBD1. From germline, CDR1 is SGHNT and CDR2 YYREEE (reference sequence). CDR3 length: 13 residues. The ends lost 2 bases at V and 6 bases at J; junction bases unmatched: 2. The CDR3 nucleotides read TGTGCCAGCAGCTTCTGGACAGGGGCTGAAGCTTTCTTT. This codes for CASSFWTGAEAFF.